The sequence of this T cell receptor (beta chain) was determined in a study of T cells in localized non-small cell lung cancer. Data came from immunoSEQ multiplex PCR; TCRdb stores just in-frame clones and leaves some out. The repertoire has roughly 76,000 clones, around three quarters of them found once; the top ten carry 15% to 20%. This CDR3 is 16 amino acids long. The V and J ends lost 4 bases and 2 bases respectively, with 15 bases between them. Germline V gene data show CDR1 as MNHEY and CDR2 as SVGAGI. This clone was seen only a few times. The chain joins TRBV6-5 to TRBJ1-5; possibly TRBD1 for D (6 bases). The source was PBMCs, collected before any cancer treatment. This sequence originates from a man aged 40 to 70 with stage II squamous cell lung carcinoma. The CDR3 is CASSSLHGGGNQPQHF. CDR3 in DNA: TGTGCCAGCAGTTCCCTCCACGGGGGCGGCAATCAGCCCCAGCATTTT.